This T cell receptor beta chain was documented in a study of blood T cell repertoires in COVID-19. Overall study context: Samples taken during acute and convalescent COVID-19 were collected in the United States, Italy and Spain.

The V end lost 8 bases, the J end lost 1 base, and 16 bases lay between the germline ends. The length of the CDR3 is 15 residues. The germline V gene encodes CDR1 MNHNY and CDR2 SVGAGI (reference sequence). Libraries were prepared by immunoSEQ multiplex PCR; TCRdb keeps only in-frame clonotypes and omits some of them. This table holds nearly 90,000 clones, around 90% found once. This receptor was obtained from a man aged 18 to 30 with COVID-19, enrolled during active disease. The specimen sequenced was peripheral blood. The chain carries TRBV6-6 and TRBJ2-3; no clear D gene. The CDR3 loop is CASLLPEEGTDTQYF. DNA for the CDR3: TGTGCCAGCCTCCTTCCAGAAGAGGGCACAGATACGCAGTATTTT.